The 21 T cell receptor beta chains below come from one sample, sequenced in a study of metastatic and nonmetastatic thyroid tumors. TCRdb re-clonotyped the PCR reads via MiXCR. The sample carries more than 20,000 clones, under 15% recorded once. All patients were treatment-naive before thyroid surgery. The specimen was blood. Every receptor here comes from a female donor with papillary thyroid cancer or a benign thyroid nodule (not recorded which). Some clones in this sample may be carry-over from other donors' samples.

Remarks on this clone: This is likely a read error, given that the CDR3 carries no conserved phenylalanine or tryptophan at its end. The J gene is TRBJ2-7, the V gene TRBV12-3 or TRBV12-4; no clear D. The V end lost 4 bases, the J end lost 2 bases, and 18 bases lay between the germline ends. The CDR3 covers 16 residues. Here the CDR3 DNA reads TGTGCCAGCAGTTCCCCCCTAGGTTACAGTCCCTACGAGCAGTACCTC. As protein: CASSSPLGYSPYEQYL.

This clone was seen at least ten times. The chain couples TRBV3-1 to TRBJ1-1; D might be TRBD1 (5 bases). The CDR3 runs 13 residues. The V and J ends lost 1 base and 5 bases respectively, with 8 bases between them. Germline values: CDR1 LGHDT, CDR2 YNNKEL (reference sequence). The CDR3 bases are TGTGCCAGCAGCCAAGCAGGGATTACTGAAGCTTTCTTT. Encoded protein: CASSQAGITEAFF.

At least ten counts were recorded for this clone. This chain links TRBV27 with TRBJ2-6; D is unresolved. Germline values: CDR1 MNHEY, CDR2 SMNVEV (reference sequence). The CDR3 sequence is 15 residues long. Trimming took 2 bases from V and 0 from J, leaving 5 bases between them. The CDR3 loop reads CASSLSSSGANVLTF. The CDR3 coding sequence is TGTGCCAGCAGTTTAAGCAGCTCTGGGGCCAACGTCCTGACTTTC.

There are many counts of this clone. This chain uses TRBV4-3 with TRBJ1-1, with unresolved D. The ends were cut back, 2 bases at V and 2 bases at J, with 6 bases in the middle. Germline lookup yields CDR1 LGHNA and CDR2 YSLEER. This CDR3 has 13 residues. The DNA of the CDR3 is TGCGCCAGCAGCCAATTCGGAAACACTGAAGCTTTCTTT. Amino acids: CASSQFGNTEAFF.

This clone has just a few counts. J is TRBJ1-1 and V is TRBV2; D ambiguous. Germline V lookup: CDR1 SNHLY, CDR2 FYNNEI. Trimming removed 8 bases from V and 4 bases from J, with 14 bases in between. The CDR3 has 13 amino acids. CDR3 sequence reads: CASCGTVGTEAFF. Here the CDR3 DNA reads TGTGCCAGCTGTGGTACAGTTGGCACTGAAGCTTTCTTT.

The chain uses TRBV2 and TRBJ2-3, with D perhaps TRBD1 (5 bases). CDR3 length: 14 amino acids. With 5 bases removed from V and 6 bases from J, the gap between germline ends came to 15 bases. The germline V gene encodes CDR1 SNHLY and CDR2 FYNNEI. The CDR3 here is CASSYHRLQDTQYF. The DNA of the CDR3 is TGTGCCAGCAGTTATCACAGGTTGCAGGATACGCAGTATTTT.

The gene calls are TRBV30 and TRBJ1-3; 7 bases agree with TRBD1. Germline V gene sequence: CDR1 GTSNPN, CDR2 SVGIG (reference sequence). V lost 4 bases and J lost 4; bases outside the gene matches: 10. The CDR3 covers 15 residues. In DNA form, the CDR3 reads TGTGCCTGGAAGGTCCCTGCAGGGGGGGGAAACACCATATATTTT. Protein: CAWKVPAGGGNTIYF.

This sequence joins TRBV24-1 and TRBJ2-1; 11 bases fit TRBD2. J lost 8 bases, V lost 7 bases, and 6 bases had no gene match. This CDR3 has 14 residues. Germline CDR1 KGHDR, CDR2 SFDVKD. Written as DNA, the CDR3 is TGTGCCACCAGACTAGCGGGAGACAGTGATGAGCAGTTCTTC. Encoded protein: CATRLAGDSDEQFF.

This chain uses TRBV4-1 with TRBJ2-7, with D hard to call. The germline V gene has CDR1 MGHRA and CDR2 YSYEKL. This CDR3 has 11 amino acids. Trimming left V 4 bases short and J 8 bases short, with 9 bases between. CDR3 residues: CASSREGQQYF. CDR3 nucleotide sequence: TGCGCCAGCAGCCGAGAAGGGCAGCAGTACTTC.

This clone was found many times. The J gene is TRBJ2-7, the V gene TRBV28; D is possibly TRBD2 (6 bases). The CDR3 consists of 14 residues. The V and J ends lost 7 bases and 3 bases respectively, with 16 bases between them. Germline CDR1 MDHEN, CDR2 SYDVKM. This CDR3 reads CASNSAGSFYEQYF. In DNA, the CDR3 is TGTGCCAGCAACTCCGCCGGGAGCTTCTACGAGCAGTACTTC.

This clone was seen many times. The V gene is TRBV9, the J gene TRBJ2-1; 8 nucleotides align to TRBD2. Germline values: CDR1 SGDLS, CDR2 YYNGEE. V shed 0 bases, J shed 8 bases, and the junction held 7 bases outside the gene matches. This CDR3 region has 15 residues. CDR3 sequence (DNA): TGTGCCAGCAGCGTAGATGGACTAGCCCTCGATGAGCAGTTCTTC. Translating it yields CASSVDGLALDEQFF.

V is TRBV6-1 and J is TRBJ1-1; the D is unclear. V was cut by 2 bases and J by 7 bases, with 11 bases left in between. The CDR3 extends over 13 amino acids. Germline loops: CDR1 MNHNS, CDR2 SASEGT. The CDR3, as DNA: TGTGCCAGCAGTGAATCGGAGGAAATTGAAGCTTTCTTT. This gives the protein CASSESEEIEAFF.

This clone appeared many times. The V and J genes are TRBV6-4 and TRBJ2-2, with 10 bases identical to TRBD1. The CDR3 has 16 residues. CDR1 and CDR2 (germline): MRHNA, SNTAGT. Unmatched junction bases numbered 2, after V lost 3 bases and J lost 1 base. Here the CDR3 DNA reads TGTGCCAGCAGTGATTGGGACAGGGGGAACACCGGGGAGCTGTTTTTT. This encodes CASSDWDRGNTGELFF.

As concerns this clone: One base away lies a much larger clone, so this may be a sequencing read error. The rearrangement links TRBV12-3 or TRBV12-4 to TRBJ2-5; D possibly corresponds to TRBD2 (6 bases). Trimming took off 2 bases at V and 5 bases at J, with 12 bases between the two ends. The CDR3 has 14 amino acids. The CDR3 region has the DNA TGTGCCAGCAGTTTATGGGGACGGGGGGAGACCCAGTACTTC. Translated: CASSLWGRGETQYF.

Only a few counts were recorded for this clone. The junction does not match germline at one end; this may be a read error. This sequence joins TRBV6-2 or TRBV6-3 and TRBJ2-5; 9 bases agree with TRBD1. There are 16 residues in the CDR3. The germline CDR1 and CDR2 sequences are MNHEY and SVGEGT. CDR3 DNA: TGTGCCAGTAGTATTACCGGGACAGGGCCCTACGAGACCCAGTGCTTC. This translates into CASSITGTGPYETQCF.

Many counts were recorded for this clone. The CDR3 DNA sequence: TGTGCCTCACGGACAGGTACCAATGAGCAGTTCTTC. Translating gives CASRTGTNEQFF. The chain links TRBV6-1 to TRBJ2-1, with 7 bases aligning to TRBD1. The CDR3 totals 12 residues. Per the germline V gene, CDR1 is MNHNS and CDR2 is SASEGT. Trimming at V came to 11 bases and at J to 6 bases, leaving 7 bases not matched to a gene.

This clone has ten or more counts. The rearrangement uses TRBV5-1 and TRBJ2-6, with no clear D. V was trimmed by 1 base and J by 1 base, leaving 0 bases between them. From germline, CDR1 is SGHRS and CDR2 YFSETQ. There are 13 residues in the CDR3. The DNA of the CDR3 is TGCGCCAGCAGCTTGTCTGGGGCCAACGTCCTGACTTTC. Translation: CASSLSGANVLTF.

There are many counts of this clone. The V and J genes are TRBV7-2 and TRBJ2-7; the D gene is possibly TRBD2 (5 bases). Germline lookup yields CDR1 SGHTA and CDR2 FQGNSA. This CDR3 has 14 amino acids. Trimming stripped 8 bases from V and 5 bases from J, with 19 bases between. DNA of the CDR3: TGTGCCAGCTCTAGGCACGGAGGATGGGACGAGCAGTACTTC. Translating gives CASSRHGGWDEQYF. The full variable domain, completed using reference TRBV7-2 and TRBJ2-7, is GAGVSQSPSNKVTEKGKDVELRCDPISGHTALYWYRQSLGQGLEFLIYFQGNSAPDKSGLPSDRFSAERTGGSVSTLTIQRTQQEDSAVYLCASSRHGGWDEQYFGPGTRLTVT.

As regards this clone: A much larger clone sits a single nucleotide away, making a read error possible. The chain is built from TRBV27 and TRBJ2-2, with 9 bases matching TRBD2. Germline CDR1 is MNHEY and CDR2 is SMNVEV (reference sequence). CDR3 length: 16 amino acids. The V segment lost 6 bases and the J segment 5 bases; nucleotides outside the gene matches: 10. The CDR3 loop is CASSRFLRGGTGELFF. CDR3 DNA: TGTGCCAGCAGCCGCTTCCTGCGGGGGGGAACCGGGGAGCTGTTTTTT.

This clone occurred many times. The chain joins TRBV6-1 to TRBJ1-2; tentatively, D is TRBD1 (6 bases). Germline-derived CDR1 and CDR2 are MNHNS and SASEGT. The CDR3 is made up of 14 amino acids. V was pared by 4 bases and J by 8 bases, with 17 bases between. CDR3 DNA: TGTGCCAGCAGTGGACCGACCCGGACAGAGGGCTACACCTTC. Encoded protein: CASSGPTRTEGYTF.

This clone was seen ten or more times. A much larger clone sits a single nucleotide away, making a read error possible. This chain links TRBV30 with TRBJ1-1; D unresolved. Germline loops: CDR1 GTSNPN, CDR2 SVGIG (reference sequence). The CDR3 is made up of 11 amino acids. CDR3 nucleotides: TGTGCCTGGAGTGTAGCGGCTGAAGCTCTCTTT. Protein product: CAWSVAAEALF.